Sequencing of this T cell receptor beta chain was carried out in a study of shared clonotypes between healthy human individuals. Study-wide findings and caveats: Clonotype sharing across donors was expected to vary with sequencing depth. Few donors restricted represented genetic and exposure-history diversity.

The J segment lost 8 bases and the V segment lost 5 bases, leaving 10 bases of the junction unmatched. The CDR3 is made up of 15 amino acids. Germline CDR1 SEHNR, CDR2 FQNEAQ (reference sequence). In regard to this clone: Its antigen is as yet unknown.

Clones were read by immunoSEQ multiplex PCR, and TCRdb kept only the in-frame ones, dropping some. The data hold about 490,000 clones, with around 73% observed a single time. The source is a woman between 40 and 50 years old in good health. Some clones in this sample may be carry-over from other donors' samples. Material: PBMCs. V usage is TRBV7-9 and J usage is TRBJ2-1; 9 bases match TRBD2. The CDR3 region has the DNA TGTGCCAGCAGCCGAATAGCGGGAGATAACTATGAGCAGTTCTTC. Its translation: CASSRIAGDNYEQFF.